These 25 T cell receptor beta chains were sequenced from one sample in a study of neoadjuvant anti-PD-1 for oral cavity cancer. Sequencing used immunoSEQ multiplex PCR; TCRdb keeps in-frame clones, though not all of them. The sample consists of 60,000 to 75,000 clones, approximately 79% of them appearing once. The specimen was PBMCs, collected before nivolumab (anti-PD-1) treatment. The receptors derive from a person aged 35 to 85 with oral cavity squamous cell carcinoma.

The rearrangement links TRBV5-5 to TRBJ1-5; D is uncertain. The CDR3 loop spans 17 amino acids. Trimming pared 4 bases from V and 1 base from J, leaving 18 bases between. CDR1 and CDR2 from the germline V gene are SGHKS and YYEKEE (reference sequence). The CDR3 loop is CASSLGEPAGSNQPQHF. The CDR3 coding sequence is TGTGCCAGCAGCCTCGGGGAGCCCGCTGGGAGCAATCAGCCCCAGCATTTT.

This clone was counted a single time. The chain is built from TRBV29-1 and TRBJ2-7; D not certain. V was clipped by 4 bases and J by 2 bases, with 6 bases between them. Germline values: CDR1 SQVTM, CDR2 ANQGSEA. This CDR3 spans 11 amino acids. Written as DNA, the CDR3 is TGCAGCGTTGGGGTTGCCTACGAGCAGTACTTC. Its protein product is CSVGVAYEQYF.

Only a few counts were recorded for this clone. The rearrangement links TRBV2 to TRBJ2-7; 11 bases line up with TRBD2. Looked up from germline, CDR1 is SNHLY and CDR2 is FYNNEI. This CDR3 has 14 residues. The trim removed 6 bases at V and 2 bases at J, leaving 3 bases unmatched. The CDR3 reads CASRISGGAYEQYF. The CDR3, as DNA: TGTGCCAGCAGGATTAGCGGGGGGGCCTACGAGCAGTACTTC.

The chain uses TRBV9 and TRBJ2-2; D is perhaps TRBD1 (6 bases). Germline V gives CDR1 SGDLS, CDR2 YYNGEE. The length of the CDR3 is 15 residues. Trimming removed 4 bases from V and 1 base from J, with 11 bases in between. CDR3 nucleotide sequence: TGTGCCAGCAGCCCACAAGGGGGGAACACCGGGGAGCTGTTTTTT. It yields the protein CASSPQGGNTGELFF.

The CDR3 is CASSIDHGTSGLTDTQYF. The CDR3 DNA sequence: TGTGCCAGTAGTATAGATCATGGGACTAGCGGACTCACAGATACGCAGTATTTT. The chain carries TRBV19 and TRBJ2-3, with TRBD2 matching 11 bases. The CDR3 sequence is 18 residues long. V dropped 0 bases and J dropped 2; count of bases not matched to a gene: 7. Germline CDR1 LNHDA, CDR2 SQIVND (reference sequence). The variable domain in full, completed from reference TRBV19 and TRBJ2-3, reads DGGITQSPKYLFRKEGQNVTLSCEQNLNHDAMYWYRQDPGQGLRLIYYSQIVNDFQKGDIAEGYSVSREKKESFPLTVTSAQKNPTAFYLCASSIDHGTSGLTDTQYFGPGTRLTVL.

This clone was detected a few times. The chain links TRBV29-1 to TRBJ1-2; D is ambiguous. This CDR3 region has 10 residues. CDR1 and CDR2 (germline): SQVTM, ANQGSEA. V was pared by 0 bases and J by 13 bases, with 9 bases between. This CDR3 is CSVEDIGSTF. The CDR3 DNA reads TGCAGCGTTGAAGACATCGGCAGCACCTTC.

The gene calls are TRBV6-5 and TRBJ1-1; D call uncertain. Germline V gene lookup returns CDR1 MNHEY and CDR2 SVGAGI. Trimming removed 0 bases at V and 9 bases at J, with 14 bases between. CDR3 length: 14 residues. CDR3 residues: CASSYSPSTVKAFF. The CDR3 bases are TGTGCCAGCAGTTACTCGCCATCTACGGTAAAAGCTTTCTTT.

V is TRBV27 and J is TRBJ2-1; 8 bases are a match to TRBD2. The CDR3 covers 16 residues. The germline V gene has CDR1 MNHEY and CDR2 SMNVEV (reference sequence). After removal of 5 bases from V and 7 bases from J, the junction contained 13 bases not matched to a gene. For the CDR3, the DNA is TGTGCCAGCAGTCCCTTCGATAGCGGGATTAAAAATGAGCAGTTCTTC. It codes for CASSPFDSGIKNEQFF.

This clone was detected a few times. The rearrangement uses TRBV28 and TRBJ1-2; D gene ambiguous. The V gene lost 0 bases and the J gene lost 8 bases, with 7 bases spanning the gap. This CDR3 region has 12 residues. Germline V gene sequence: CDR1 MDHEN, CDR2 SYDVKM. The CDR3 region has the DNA TGTGCCAGCAGTTTATGGCGTTGGGGCTACACCTTC. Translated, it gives CASSLWRWGYTF.

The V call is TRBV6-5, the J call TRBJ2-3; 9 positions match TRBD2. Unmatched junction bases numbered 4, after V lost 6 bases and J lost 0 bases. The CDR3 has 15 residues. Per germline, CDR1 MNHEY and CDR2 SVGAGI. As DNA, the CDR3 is TGTGCCAGCAGCCTAGCGGGATCTAGCACAGATACGCAGTATTTT. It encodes CASSLAGSSTDTQYF.

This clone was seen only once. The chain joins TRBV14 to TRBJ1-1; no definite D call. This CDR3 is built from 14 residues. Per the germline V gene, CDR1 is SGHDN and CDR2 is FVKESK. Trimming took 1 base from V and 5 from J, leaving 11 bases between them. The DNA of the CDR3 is TGTGCCAGCAGCCAAGCTAGATTGGGGACTGAAGCTTTCTTT. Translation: CASSQARLGTEAFF. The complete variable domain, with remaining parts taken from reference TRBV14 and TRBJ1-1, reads EAGVTQFPSHSVIEKGQTVTLRCDPISGHDNLYWYRRVMGKEIKFLLHFVKESKQDESGMPNNRFLAERTGGTYSTLKVQPAELEDSGVYFCASSQARLGTEAFFGQGTRLTVV.

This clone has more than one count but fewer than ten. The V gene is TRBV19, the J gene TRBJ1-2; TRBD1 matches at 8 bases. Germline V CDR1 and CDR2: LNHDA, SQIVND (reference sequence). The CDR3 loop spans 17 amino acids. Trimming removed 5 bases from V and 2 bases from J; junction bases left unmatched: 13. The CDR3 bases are TGTGCCAGTAGTTCGGAACGTTCAGGGGGCTTGAACTATGGCTACACCTTC. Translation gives CASSSERSGGLNYGYTF. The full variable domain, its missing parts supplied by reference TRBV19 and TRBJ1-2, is DGGITQSPKYLFRKEGQNVTLSCEQNLNHDAMYWYRQDPGQGLRLIYYSQIVNDFQKGDIAEGYSVSREKKESFPLTVTSAQKNPTAFYLCASSSERSGGLNYGYTFGSGTRLTVV.

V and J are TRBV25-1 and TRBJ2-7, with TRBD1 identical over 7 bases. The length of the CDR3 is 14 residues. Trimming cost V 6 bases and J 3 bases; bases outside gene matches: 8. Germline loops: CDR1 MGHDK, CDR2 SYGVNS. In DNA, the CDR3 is TGTGCCAGCAGAAGTAGGGGGCTAGGCTACGAGCAGTACTTC. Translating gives CASRSRGLGYEQYF.

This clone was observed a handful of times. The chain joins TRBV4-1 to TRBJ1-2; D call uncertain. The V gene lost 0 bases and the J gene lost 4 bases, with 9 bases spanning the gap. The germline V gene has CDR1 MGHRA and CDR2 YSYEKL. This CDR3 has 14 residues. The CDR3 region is CASSQDKGSYGYTF. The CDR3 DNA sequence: TGCGCCAGCAGCCAAGATAAAGGCTCCTATGGCTACACCTTC.

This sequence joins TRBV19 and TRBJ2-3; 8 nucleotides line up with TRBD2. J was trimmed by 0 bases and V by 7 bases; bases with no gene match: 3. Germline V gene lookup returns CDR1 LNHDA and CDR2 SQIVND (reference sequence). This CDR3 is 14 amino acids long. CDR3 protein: CASNVAGSTDTQYF. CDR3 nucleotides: TGTGCCAGTAATGTAGCGGGGAGCACAGATACGCAGTATTTT.

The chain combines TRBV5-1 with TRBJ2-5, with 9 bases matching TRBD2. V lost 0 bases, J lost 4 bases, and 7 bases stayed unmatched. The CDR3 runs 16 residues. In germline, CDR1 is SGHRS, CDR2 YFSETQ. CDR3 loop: CASSLAPAGGGETQYF. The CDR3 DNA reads TGCGCCAGCAGCTTGGCTCCAGCGGGGGGAGGAGAGACCCAGTACTTC.

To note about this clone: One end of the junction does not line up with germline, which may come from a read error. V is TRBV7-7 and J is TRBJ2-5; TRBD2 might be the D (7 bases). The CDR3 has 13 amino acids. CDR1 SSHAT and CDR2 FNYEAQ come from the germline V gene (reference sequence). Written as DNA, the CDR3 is TGTGCTAGCAGTCTAGGGAGGGGGGAGACCCAGTACTTC. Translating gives CASSLGRGETQYF.

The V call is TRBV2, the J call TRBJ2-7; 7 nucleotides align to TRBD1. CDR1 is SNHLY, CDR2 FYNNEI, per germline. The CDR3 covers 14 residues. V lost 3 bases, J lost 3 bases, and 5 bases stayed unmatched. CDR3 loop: CASSEQGEFYEQYF. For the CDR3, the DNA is TGTGCCAGCAGTGAGCAGGGGGAGTTCTACGAGCAGTACTTC.

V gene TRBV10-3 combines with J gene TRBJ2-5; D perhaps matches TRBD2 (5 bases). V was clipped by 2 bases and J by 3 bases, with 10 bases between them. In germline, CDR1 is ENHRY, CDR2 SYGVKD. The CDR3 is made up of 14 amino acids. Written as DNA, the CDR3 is TGTGCCATCAGTGAGGGAGGCGGTAAAGAGACCCAGTACTTC. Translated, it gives CAISEGGGKETQYF.

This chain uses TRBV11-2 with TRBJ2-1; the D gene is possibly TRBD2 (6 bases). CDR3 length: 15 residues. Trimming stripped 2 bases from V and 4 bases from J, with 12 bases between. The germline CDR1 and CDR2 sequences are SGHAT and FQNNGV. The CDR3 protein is CASSLRSSAYNEQFF. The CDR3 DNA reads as TGTGCCAGCAGCTTAAGGTCTAGCGCGTACAATGAGCAGTTCTTC.

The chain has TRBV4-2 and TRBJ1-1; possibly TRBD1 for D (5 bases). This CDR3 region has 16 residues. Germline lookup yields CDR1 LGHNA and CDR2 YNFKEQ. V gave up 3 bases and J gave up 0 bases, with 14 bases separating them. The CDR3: CASSQASGTVNTEAFF. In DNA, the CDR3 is TGTGCCAGCAGCCAGGCTTCCGGGACTGTGAACACTGAAGCTTTCTTT.

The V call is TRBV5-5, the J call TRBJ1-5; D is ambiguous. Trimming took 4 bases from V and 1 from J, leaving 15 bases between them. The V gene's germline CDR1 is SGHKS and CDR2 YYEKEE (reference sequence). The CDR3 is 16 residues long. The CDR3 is CASSRGRIGSNQPQHF. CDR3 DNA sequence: TGTGCCAGCAGCCGAGGGAGAATAGGAAGCAATCAGCCCCAGCATTTT.

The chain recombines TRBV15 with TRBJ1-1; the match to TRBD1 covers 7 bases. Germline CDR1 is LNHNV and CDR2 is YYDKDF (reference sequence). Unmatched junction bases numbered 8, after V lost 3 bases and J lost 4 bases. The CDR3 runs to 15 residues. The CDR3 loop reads CATSSAPDRPTEAFF. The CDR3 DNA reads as TGTGCCACCAGCAGCGCTCCGGACAGGCCCACTGAAGCTTTCTTT.

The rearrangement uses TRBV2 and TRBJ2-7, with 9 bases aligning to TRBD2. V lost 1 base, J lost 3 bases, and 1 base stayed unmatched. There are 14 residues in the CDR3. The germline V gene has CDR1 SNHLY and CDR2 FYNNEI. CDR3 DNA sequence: TGTGCCAGCAGTGAAGGCGGGAGGGACTACGAGCAGTACTTC. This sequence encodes CASSEGGRDYEQYF.

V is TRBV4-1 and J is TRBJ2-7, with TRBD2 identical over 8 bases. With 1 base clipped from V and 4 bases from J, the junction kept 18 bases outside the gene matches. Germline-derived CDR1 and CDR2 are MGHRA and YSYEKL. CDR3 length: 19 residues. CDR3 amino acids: CASSQVDRAGGGLNYEQYF. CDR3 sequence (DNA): TGCGCCAGCAGCCAAGTGGACCGGGCGGGCGGGGGGCTTAATTACGAGCAGTACTTC.